Listed below are T cell receptor beta chains from one sample, sequenced in a study of Graves' ophthalmopathy and Graves' hyperthyroidism. Via MiXCR, TCRdb re-called the multiplex PCR reads, giving one row per CDR3 protein. The sample comprises 600,000 to 700,000 distinct CDR3 sequences, about 41% of which are singletons, and under 3.5% rests with the top ten. The sample was peripheral blood. These TCRs come from an adult man with Graves' ophthalmopathy. CDR3s include the opening cysteine and the closing phenylalanine or tryptophan. A D gene is named only where the DNA matches it firmly. Clone sizes are given selectively: once, few, many, or a class where the clone is expanded.

d_call	clone_size	v_call	j_call	cdr3_aa	cdr3_nt
-	-	TRBV11-2	TRBJ1-4	CASSQEARRAEKLFF	TGTGCCAGCAGCCAAGAAGCCAGAAGGGCAGAAAAACTGTTTTTT
-	-	TRBV15	TRBJ1-5	CATSSPGGAGNQPQHF	TGTGCCACCAGCAGCCCCGGCGGGGCCGGCAATCAGCCCCAGCATTTT
-	many	TRBV5-1	TRBJ1-1	CASSPLGGSTEAFF	TGCGCCAGCAGCCCCCTCGGCGGGTCCACTGAAGCTTTCTTT
-	many	TRBV20-1	TRBJ1-4	CSARMDFEKLFF	TGCAGTGCTAGAATGGACTTTGAAAAACTGTTTTTT
-	-	TRBV29-1	TRBJ1-2	CSEGEVYYGYTF	TGCAGCGAAGGGGAGGTCTACTATGGCTACACCTTC
-	-	TRBV15	TRBJ2-5	CATSRVRGPAGETQYF	TGTGCCACCAGCAGAGTCCGGGGGCCGGCGGGAGAGACCCAGTACTTC
-	-	TRBV24-1	TRBJ2-7	CATSEPTTGLHEQYF	TGTGCCACCAGTGAACCGACCACAGGGCTGCACGAGCAGTACTTC
-	many	TRBV20-1	TRBJ1-5	CSAIGHPGQPQHF	TGCAGTGCTATTGGGCACCCCGGTCAGCCCCAGCATTTT
-	many	TRBV20-1	TRBJ2-7	CSARAGNEQYF	TGCAGTGCTAGAGCAGGGAACGAGCAGTACTTC
TRBD1	-	TRBV10-3	TRBJ1-5	CAIGQGAFQPQHF	TGTGCCATCGGACAGGGGGCGTTTCAGCCCCAGCATTTT
-	-	TRBV15	TRBJ1-1	CATSDLAGALGNTEAFF	TGTGCCACCAGCGATCTTGCTGGGGCATTGGGGAACACTGAAGCTTTCTTT
-	-	TRBV29-1	TRBJ1-1	CSAQGWDTEAFF	TGCAGCGCACAGGGTTGGGACACTGAAGCTTTCTTT
-	many	TRBV20-1	TRBJ2-7	CSARSAGGYEQYF	TGCAGTGCTAGAAGCGCAGGAGGCTACGAGCAGTACTTC
-	-	TRBV10-2	TRBJ1-1	CASSEDQGGNTEAFF	TGCGCCAGCAGTGAGGATCAGGGAGGGAACACTGAAGCTTTCTTT
-	many	TRBV29-1	TRBJ1-2	CSVLALEGANYGYTF	TGCAGCGTCCTGGCTTTGGAAGGAGCTAACTATGGCTACACCTTC
-	many	TRBV19	TRBJ2-5	CASSRRIQETQYF	TGTGCCAGTAGTCGCAGGATCCAAGAGACCCAGTACTTC
TRBD1	-	TRBV7-9	TRBJ2-7	CASSQGHGTGTGGFEQYF	TGTGCCAGCAGCCAGGGACACGGCACCGGGACAGGGGGGTTCGAGCAGTACTTC
-	many	TRBV19	TRBJ1-1	CASSIAGLNTEAFF	TGTGCCAGTAGTATAGCCGGCCTGAACACTGAAGCTTTCTTT
TRBD1	many	TRBV24-1	TRBJ2-5	CATGLSGQGGETQYF	TGTGCCACCGGACTAAGCGGACAGGGGGGAGAGACCCAGTACTTC
-	-	TRBV19	TRBJ2-2	CASSQRDAYQWTGELFF	TGTGCCAGTAGCCAAAGGGACGCGTATCAATGGACCGGGGAGCTGTTTTTT
-	-	TRBV2	TRBJ1-6	CASSDSRGRSDSPLHF	TGTGCCAGCAGTGATTCGCGGGGGCGCTCGGATTCACCCCTCCACTTT
TRBD2	-	TRBV7-9	TRBJ2-5	CASSPSLAGIETQYF	TGTGCCAGCAGCCCCTCACTAGCGGGCATAGAGACCCAGTACTTC
-	once	TRBV20-1	TRBJ2-2	CSAGERELFF	TGCAGTGCTGGAGAGCGGGAGCTGTTTTTT
TRBD1	many	TRBV12-3/TRBV12-4	TRBJ1-2	CASSEDRIYGYTF	TGTGCCAGCAGTGAGGACAGGATCTATGGCTACACCTTC
TRBD1	few	TRBV7-2	TRBJ2-2	CASSIQGPLDFTNTGELFF	TGTGCCAGCAGCATACAGGGGCCCCTTGACTTTACAAACACCGGGGAGCTGTTTTTT
-	-	TRBV29-1	TRBJ2-7	CSSYSGDSSYEQYF	TGCAGCAGTTACTCGGGGGACAGCTCCTACGAGCAGTACTTC
-	-	TRBV7-8	TRBJ2-5	CAACRAEVETQYF	TGTGCCGCCTGCAGGGCCGAGGTAGAGACCCAGTACTTC
-	many	TRBV25-1	TRBJ2-7	CASSDYRTLGEQYF	TGTGCCAGCAGTGATTATAGGACACTGGGCGAGCAGTACTTC
-	few	TRBV20-1	TRBJ1-5	CSARDPINQPQHF	TGCAGTGCTAGAGACCCTATCAATCAGCCCCAGCATTTT
TRBD1	many	TRBV7-9	TRBJ1-2	CASSLDGGGFGYTF	TGTGCCAGCAGCTTAGATGGAGGGGGCTTTGGCTACACCTTC
-	-	TRBV20-1	TRBJ1-1	CSAREDGLTEAFF	TGCAGTGCTAGAGAGGACGGCCTCACTGAAGCTTTCTTT
-	-	TRBV7-9	TRBJ2-5	CASRQEGWETQYF	TGTGCCAGCAGACAAGAGGGTTGGGAGACCCAGTACTTC
-	-	TRBV2	TRBJ1-5	CASSMTSSKETQHF	TGTGCCAGCAGCATGACTAGCTCCAAAGAGACCCAGCATTTT